This passage covers 26 T cell receptor beta chains from one sample sequenced in a study of cytomegalovirus exposure and HLA in healthy donors. Vbeta (60) and Jbeta (13) primers were used in the PCR. Some clones are missing from TCRdb's copy, which holds only in-frame ones; the method was immunoSEQ multiplex PCR. Its table records approximately 54,000 clones. Input material: PBMCs. The receptor source for this set is a woman aged 40 to 50 in good health and CMV-seronegative.

The V and J genes are TRBV6-6 and TRBJ2-1, with TRBD2 matching 10 bases. V lost 7 bases to trimming and J lost 8 bases; unmatched junction nucleotides: 8. The CDR3 spans 14 residues. Germline V CDR1 and CDR2: MNHNY, SVGAGI (reference sequence). The CDR3 region has the DNA TGTGCCAGCACCCCGCTAGCGGGGGCGGATGAGCAGTTCTTC. As protein: CASTPLAGADEQFF.

The chain recombines TRBV19 with TRBJ1-4; TRBD1 might be the D (6 bases). The V end was cut by 8 bases, the J end by 3 bases, with 22 bases between. The length of the CDR3 is 17 residues. Germline V lookup: CDR1 LNHDA, CDR2 SQIVND (reference sequence). The DNA of the CDR3 is TGTGCCAGTGTTGGGAATACCGCAGGGGTGTCTAATGAAAAACTGTTTTTT. It encodes CASVGNTAGVSNEKLFF.

The chain is built from TRBV5-1 and TRBJ1-2; 10 bases align to TRBD1. The CDR3 runs to 15 residues. Germline CDR1 and CDR2: SGHRS and YFSETQ. V lost 2 bases, J lost 7 bases, and 8 bases stayed unmatched. CDR3 DNA: TGCGCCAGCAGCTTAGGGACAGGGGAACCGAGTGGCTACACCTTC. Translated: CASSLGTGEPSGYTF.

The gene calls are TRBV19 and TRBJ2-7; 9 nucleotides line up with TRBD2. Germline CDR1 is LNHDA and CDR2 is SQIVND (reference sequence). The CDR3 sequence is 14 residues long. V lost 9 bases to trimming and J lost 2 bases; unmatched junction nucleotides: 8. Here the CDR3 reads CASSREGGAYEQYF. The DNA of the CDR3 is TGTGCCAGCTCGCGGGAGGGTGGCGCCTACGAGCAGTACTTC. The complete variable domain, with remaining parts taken from reference TRBV19 and TRBJ2-7, reads DGGITQSPKYLFRKEGQNVTLSCEQNLNHDAMYWYRQDPGQGLRLIYYSQIVNDFQKGDIAEGYSVSREKKESFPLTVTSAQKNPTAFYLCASSREGGAYEQYFGPGTRLTVT.

Regarding this clone: Germline and junction disagree at one end, which may indicate a read error. This rearrangement joins TRBV30 to TRBJ2-5; D might be TRBD1 (5 bases). CDR3 length equals 12 residues. CDR1 GTSNPN and CDR2 SVGIG come from the germline V gene (reference sequence). CDR3 protein: CAWSARVENQYF. For the CDR3, the DNA is TGTGCCTGGAGTGCCAGGGTGGAGAACCAGTACTTC.

J is TRBJ1-1 and V is TRBV10-3; 8 bases are shared with TRBD1. J gave up 5 bases and V 6 bases, and 11 bases lay outside the gene matches. The CDR3 sequence is 15 residues long. CDR1 is ENHRY and CDR2 is SYGVKD in the germline V gene. The chain's CDR3 is CAISGRTGTSTEAFF. The CDR3 DNA follows: TGTGCCATCAGCGGGAGGACAGGGACTTCAACTGAAGCTTTCTTT.

The chain has TRBV5-8 and TRBJ1-1; D is unclear. Germline lookup yields CDR1 SGHTS and CDR2 YDEGEE. The CDR3 is 14 residues long. With 0 bases removed from V and 0 bases from J, the gap between germline ends came to 6 bases. The CDR3, as DNA: TGTGCCAGCAGCTTGGAACAAATGAACACTGAAGCTTTCTTT. Protein sequence: CASSLEQMNTEAFF.

V is TRBV29-1 and J is TRBJ2-1, with TRBD2 matching 10 bases. The CDR3 length is 15 residues. The V gene end was trimmed by 2 bases and the J gene end by 4 bases; junction bases not matched to a gene: 5. In germline, CDR1 is SQVTM, CDR2 ANQGSEA. The CDR3 DNA reads TGCAGCGTTGAATCTCTAGCGGGGGAATACAATGAGCAGTTCTTC. Encoded protein: CSVESLAGEYNEQFF.

The V gene is TRBV5-1, the J gene TRBJ1-4; a weak D match, TRBD1 (5 bases). Germline V CDR1 and CDR2: SGHRS, YFSETQ. V lost 1 base, J lost 8 bases, and 15 bases lay in between. The CDR3 contains 15 residues. CDR3 bases: TGCGCCAGCAGCTTGTATGGGACGGGGGGGGAAAAACTGTTTTTT. Translated: CASSLYGTGGEKLFF.

The chain has TRBV7-2 and TRBJ1-6, with D maybe TRBD1 (5 bases). In germline, CDR1 is SGHTA, CDR2 FQGNSA. This CDR3 region has 14 residues. V dropped 1 base and J dropped 10 bases, with 11 bases sitting between them. Written as DNA, the CDR3 is TGTGCCAGCAGCTTAGGGGGGGAAAGGTCACCCCTCCACTTT. Amino acid sequence: CASSLGGERSPLHF.

The chain carries TRBV6-5 and TRBJ2-7; D may be TRBD1 (5 bases). Germline V CDR1 and CDR2: MNHEY, SVGAGI. The CDR3 runs 14 residues. Trimming left V 5 bases short and J 2 bases short, with 13 bases between. The CDR3 coding sequence is TGTGCCAGCAGTCCGCGGACACACGCCTACGAGCAGTACTTC. Residues: CASSPRTHAYEQYF.

The gene calls are TRBV29-1 and TRBJ2-3; the D gene is possibly TRBD1 (6 bases). The germline CDR1 and CDR2 sequences are SQVTM and ANQGSEA. CDR3 size: 13 residues. Trimming took off 7 bases at V and 0 bases at J, with 11 bases between the two ends. In nucleotides, the CDR3 is TGCAGCGGACGACAGGCTAGCACAGATACGCAGTATTTT. Translation gives CSGRQASTDTQYF.

The chain joins TRBV6-6 to TRBJ1-2, with a tentative D call TRBD1 (6 bases). The CDR3 is 13 residues long. Germline V CDR1 and CDR2: MNHNY, SVGAGI (reference sequence). Trimming cost V 6 bases and J 4 bases, with 12 bases left between them. The CDR3 DNA is TGTGCCAGCAGCAGGGGCGAGGGCTATGGCTACACCTTC. Its translation is CASSRGEGYGYTF.

The CDR3 DNA reads as TGTGCCAGTAGTCCTGCCCAGGGGTACTACTCTGGAAACACCATATATTTT. Translated, it gives CASSPAQGYYSGNTIYF. This rearrangement joins TRBV19 to TRBJ1-3; a possible D gene is TRBD1 (6 bases). There are 17 residues in the CDR3. Trimming pared 5 bases from V and 0 bases from J, leaving 17 bases between. Germline V lookup: CDR1 LNHDA, CDR2 SQIVND (reference sequence).

V and J are TRBV7-8 and TRBJ1-2; 9 positions match TRBD1. Looked up from germline, CDR1 is SGHVS and CDR2 is FQNEAQ. The CDR3 spans 15 residues. V lost 6 bases and J lost 3; bases outside the gene matches: 8. The CDR3 DNA is TGTGCCAGCAGGCCTGCTTGGGACAGGGACTATGGCTACACCTTC. It specifies CASRPAWDRDYGYTF.

The J gene is TRBJ2-5, the V gene TRBV11-3, with D possibly being TRBD2 (5 bases). The CDR3 runs 17 residues. V dropped 2 bases and J dropped 3 bases, with 19 bases sitting between them. Per germline, CDR1 SGHNT and CDR2 YENEEA. The CDR3 DNA is TGTGCCAGCAGCTTAATCTGGGAGAACCAGAACGAAGAGACCCAGTACTTC. It yields the protein CASSLIWENQNEETQYF.

This chain connects TRBV10-3 to TRBJ2-7; 9 bases match TRBD2. V lost 4 bases and J lost 2; bases outside the gene matches: 18. Per the germline V gene, CDR1 is ENHRY and CDR2 is SYGVKD. The CDR3 loop spans 19 amino acids. The CDR3 DNA reads as TGTGCCATCAGTGGACCCTCCTGGCTAGCGGGGCTGGACCCCTACGAGCAGTACTTC. Its protein is CAISGPSWLAGLDPYEQYF.

CDR3 bases: TGTGCCAGTAGTATTATAGGGGGCAGGGAGCAGTACTTC. As protein: CASSIIGGREQYF. This chain connects TRBV19 to TRBJ2-7; 7 nucleotides align to TRBD1. Trimming took 3 bases from V and 7 from J; bases not matched to a gene: 6. The CDR3 spans 13 residues. The germline gives CDR1 LNHDA, CDR2 SQIVND (reference sequence).

V and J are TRBV7-9 and TRBJ2-5, with TRBD1 matching over 12 bases. The ends lost 4 bases at V and 5 bases at J; junction bases unmatched: 5. Germline values: CDR1 SEHNR, CDR2 FQNEAQ (reference sequence). CDR3 length: 15 amino acids. This chain's CDR3 is CASSSGQGAWETQYF. In nucleotides, the CDR3 is TGTGCCAGCAGCTCGGGACAGGGGGCTTGGGAGACCCAGTACTTC.

The chain is built from TRBV5-1 and TRBJ1-1; D not certain. The CDR3 sequence is 14 residues long. Germline V gene sequence: CDR1 SGHRS, CDR2 YFSETQ. The germline V and J ends were trimmed by 0 bases and 0 bases, with 6 bases remaining between them. The CDR3 spells CASSLGVMNTEAFF. CDR3 DNA: TGCGCCAGCAGCTTGGGTGTAATGAACACTGAAGCTTTCTTT.

V gene TRBV4-2 combines with J gene TRBJ1-5, with D unresolved. The V end was cut by 0 bases, the J end by 0 bases, with 18 bases between. CDR1 LGHNA and CDR2 YNFKEQ come from the germline V gene. This CDR3 region has 19 residues. CDR3 sequence reads: CASSQERQSGAGSNQPQHF. DNA for the CDR3: TGTGCCAGCAGCCAAGAACGCCAGTCTGGAGCGGGTAGCAATCAGCCCCAGCATTTT.

This sequence joins TRBV19 and TRBJ2-3, with TRBD2 matching 9 bases. CDR1 and CDR2 from the germline V gene are LNHDA and SQIVND (reference sequence). There are 14 residues in the CDR3. The V and J ends lost 4 bases and 9 bases, in that order; junction bases with no gene match: 8. CDR3 in DNA: TGTGCCAGTAGTAGAGGGCGGGAGGGCGAAACGCAGTATTTT. This codes for CASSRGREGETQYF.

The chain combines TRBV7-9 with TRBJ2-2, with TRBD2 matching over 15 bases. Trimming took 2 bases from V and 4 from J; bases not matched to a gene: 5. CDR3 length: 18 residues. Germline CDR1 is SEHNR and CDR2 is FQNEAQ (reference sequence). CDR3 nucleotides: TGTGCCAGCAGCTTATGGGGACTAGCGGGAGGTTCCACCGGGGAGCTGTTTTTT. As protein: CASSLWGLAGGSTGELFF. Together with reference TRBV7-9 and TRBJ2-2, the CDR3 gives the full variable domain: DTGVSQNPRHKITKRGQNVTFRCDPISEHNRLYWYRQTLGQGPEFLTYFQNEAQLEKSRLLSDRFSAERPKGSFSTLEIQRTEQGDSAMYLCASSLWGLAGGSTGELFFGEGSRLTVL.

This chain uses TRBV11-1 with TRBJ1-1; D not certain. CDR3 length: 12 residues. The V gene's germline CDR1 is SGHAT and CDR2 FQDESV (reference sequence). V was cut by 5 bases and J by 3 bases, with 7 bases left in between. This CDR3 is CASSPSDTEAFF. CDR3 in DNA: TGTGCCAGCAGCCCGTCGGACACTGAAGCTTTCTTT.

V is TRBV6-8 and J is TRBJ1-2; D not certain. V was clipped by 5 bases and J by 3 bases, with 22 bases between them. Germline V lookup: CDR1 MNHGY, CDR2 SAAAGT. The CDR3 has 17 amino acids. CDR3 loop: CASSEVPIRNVDYGYTF. Written as DNA, the CDR3 is TGTGCCAGCAGTGAGGTACCGATTCGGAACGTCGACTATGGCTACACCTTC.

This rearrangement joins TRBV30 to TRBJ2-7; possibly TRBD2 for D (5 bases). The CDR3 is 13 amino acids. Looked up from germline, CDR1 is GTSNPN and CDR2 is SVGIG (reference sequence). Trimming took 4 bases from V and 1 from J, leaving 11 bases between them. CDR3 amino acids: CAWTVGVSYEQYF. The CDR3 DNA sequence: TGTGCCTGGACGGTCGGGGTTTCCTACGAGCAGTACTTC.